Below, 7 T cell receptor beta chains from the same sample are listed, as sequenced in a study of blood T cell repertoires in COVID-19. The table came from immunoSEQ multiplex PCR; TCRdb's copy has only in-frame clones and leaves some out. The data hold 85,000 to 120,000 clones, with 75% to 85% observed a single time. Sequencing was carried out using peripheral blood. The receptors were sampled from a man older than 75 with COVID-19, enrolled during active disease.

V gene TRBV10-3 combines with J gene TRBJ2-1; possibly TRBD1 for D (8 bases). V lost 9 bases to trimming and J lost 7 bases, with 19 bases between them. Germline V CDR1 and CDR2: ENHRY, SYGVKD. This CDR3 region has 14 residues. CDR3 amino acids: CAMGGWQGANEQFF. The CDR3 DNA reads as TGTGCCATGGGAGGGTGGCAGGGGGCAAATGAGCAGTTCTTC.

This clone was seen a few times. CDR3 amino acids: CASSYDGTSGQNEQFF. CDR3 sequence (DNA): TGTGCCAGCAGTTACGACGGGACTAGCGGACAGAATGAGCAGTTCTTC. This sequence joins TRBV6-5 and TRBJ2-1, with 11 bases identical to TRBD2. Germline CDR1 and CDR2: MNHEY and SVGAGI. V trimming: 2 bases; J trimming: 7 bases; junction bases outside the gene matches: 7. This CDR3 contains 16 residues.

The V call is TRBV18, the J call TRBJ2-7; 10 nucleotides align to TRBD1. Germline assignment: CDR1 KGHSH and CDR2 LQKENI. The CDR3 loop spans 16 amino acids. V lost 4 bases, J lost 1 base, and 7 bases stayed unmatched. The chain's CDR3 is CASSRTGTGVSYEQYF. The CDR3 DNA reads TGTGCCAGCTCACGAACTGGGACAGGGGTATCCTACGAGCAGTACTTC.

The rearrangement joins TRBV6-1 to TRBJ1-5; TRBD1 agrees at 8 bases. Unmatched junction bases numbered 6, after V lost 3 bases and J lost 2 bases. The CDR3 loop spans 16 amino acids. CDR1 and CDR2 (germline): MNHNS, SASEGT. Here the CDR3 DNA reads TGTGCCAGCAGTGACCAGGGGGCGCCTGGCAATCAGCCCCAGCATTTT. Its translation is CASSDQGAPGNQPQHF.

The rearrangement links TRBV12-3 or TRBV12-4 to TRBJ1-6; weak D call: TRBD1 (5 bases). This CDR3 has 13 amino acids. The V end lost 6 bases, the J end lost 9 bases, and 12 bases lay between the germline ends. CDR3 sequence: CASRGEELSPLHF. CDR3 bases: TGTGCCAGCAGGGGGGAGGAACTTTCACCCCTCCACTTT.

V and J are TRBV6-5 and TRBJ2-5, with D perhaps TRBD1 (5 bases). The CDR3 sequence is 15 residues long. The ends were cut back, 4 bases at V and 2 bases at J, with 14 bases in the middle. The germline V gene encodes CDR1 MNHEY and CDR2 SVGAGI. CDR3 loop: CASSSQPRGQETQYF. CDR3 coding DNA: TGTGCCAGCAGTTCCCAGCCTAGGGGACAAGAGACCCAGTACTTC.

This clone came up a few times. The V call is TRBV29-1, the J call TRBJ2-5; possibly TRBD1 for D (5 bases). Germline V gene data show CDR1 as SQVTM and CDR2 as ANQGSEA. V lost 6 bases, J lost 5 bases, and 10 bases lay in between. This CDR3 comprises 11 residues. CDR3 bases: TGCAGCGTCGGACATCAGGAGACCCAGTACTTC. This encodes CSVGHQETQYF.